This T cell receptor beta chain was identified during a study of HIV-infected patients and healthy controls (dated by TCRdb to between 2013 and 2015). Notes on the research overall: The study tested whether deep TCR repertoire sequencing of HIV patients' small blood samples could capture immune perturbation and reconstitution.

Reverse transcription of 400 to 650 ng RNA was performed with SuperScript III using primers directed against the alpha and beta constant regions. Separate alpha and beta chain libraries were made by chain-specific third strand synthesis with multiplexing indices. The protocol used a single primer pair to amplify all rearrangements within a chain, which avoided primer bias, and attached molecular barcodes to each cDNA molecule. T4 RNA Ligase 1 joined purified cDNA to a 5' RACE adapter that carried a random hexamer and the SP2 sequencing primer site. Second strand synthesis was performed with Phusion polymerase and primed from the SP2 site, and slow temperature ramps were applied to favor optimal annealing. Joined together, two random hexamer sequences that had both been added before amplification formed the 12-nucleotide barcode of each molecule. A brief initial PCR introduced P5 and P7 adapter elements together with a second index, and an approximately 23-cycle amplification PCR using P5s and P7 primers was subsequently performed. The libraries went through 27 PCR cycles in total, were quantified on a Qubit, were sized on a Bioanalyzer, and were diluted to around 4.1 nM. Sequencing of the normalized libraries was done on an Illumina MiSeq using 2 x 250 paired-end kits. Reverse transcription reactions underwent purification over MinElute columns, with elution into about 9.9 ul Tris-Cl. Adapter ligations ran for over 20 hours at 16 degrees C and were afterwards cleaned with AMPure XP beads at a 1:1 ratio. The authors' pipeline ran thus. A modified Decombinator that output V, J, insert and barcode information was used to process the demultiplexed FASTQ files. Sequences sharing a barcode but differing from the dominant sequence were discarded as errors, and barcodes clustered at Levenshtein distance 3 were counted to estimate original cDNA molecules. The R packages ineq, vegan, igraph and RCytoscape were used for downstream analyses, together with IMGT nomenclature and CDR3 definitions. To avoid skew from clonal expansion, each TCR was counted once, and V gene usage was computed over distinct sequences. Similarity networks connected unique CDR3 amino acid sequences within a donor whenever two sequences differed by a single Levenshtein edit. In the repertoires, a search was made for a compiled set of published HIV-specific CDR3s (more than 85 alpha, 650 to 750 beta) and CMV-specific CDR3s (under 14 alpha, over 250 beta). It was shown by random subsampling to size-matched repertoires that the decreased diversity of patients was not caused by their lower sequence numbers. TCRdb trimmed the raw reads at Q25, called clones with MiXCR and kept productive beta chains. Identical CDR3 protein sequences are pooled into one entry, listed with their most common genes and DNA. Here the V and J calls rest on TCRdb's processing, not on the authors' analysis. The sample contains about 10,000 distinct CDR3 sequences, under 6.5% of them found a single time. Jointly, the top ten make up approximately 7.7% of the sample.

This clonotype is labeled medium-sized (0.01 to 0.1%). Its antigen is currently not known. Per-nucleotide qualities are absent, and no much larger clonotype sits a single base away. From a lookup of the germline V gene (reference sequence), CDR1 and CDR2 are SGHKS and YYEKEE. At the junction V is shortened by 2 bases and J by 6 bases, with 18 bases in between. From its cysteine to its phenylalanine, the CDR3 spans 16 amino acids. Only CDR3 DNA remains: 48 bases, in frame from the first base. The research as a whole found: Most CMV-associated CDR3s became more frequent during therapy, although their change was not significant, whereas HIV-associated CDR3s showed a significant decrease in frequency. In size-matched repertoire data, the apparent post-therapy recovery of the Gini index in HIV-infected patients was not replicated. MAIT cell alpha-chain CDR3s were present at high frequency in healthy controls but severely depleted in HIV+ repertoires. The observed differences in diversity were not explained by the slight differences in age and sex profiles between the study cohorts. Eight alpha and eight beta V genes showed significantly different mean usage between HIV-infected patients and controls. Compared with untreated HIV+ repertoires, healthy control repertoires had roughly threefold more distinct CDR3s and higher Shannon diversity. The study did not determine donor HLA types. Only sixteen HIV-infected individuals were processed, which the authors considered a major limit on how widely the findings apply. More CDR3s were shared between individuals among healthy controls than among HIV+ patients, as measured by Jaccard index and by the count of highly shared sequences. Significantly higher mean Gini indices were seen in HIV-infected repertoires than in controls, possibly reflecting oligoclonality. Rare events from HIV-infected data received too much weight under size-matching, and comparisons were complicated by unequal numbers of distinct sequences between patients and controls. In the samples, alpha-beta chain pairing was left undetermined. The dynamics of distinct T-cell subpopulations could not be separated, and sequencing depth was restricted, because whole blood was used.

Whole blood was used without fractionating the cells, so the repertoire represented all peripheral T cells without sorting. As controls, around ten uninfected healthy donors were sampled, and four of those donors gave samples twice, roughly 3 months apart. For RNA extraction, an approximately 2.7 ml sample of peripheral blood was drawn into Tempus tubes. Residual genomic DNA was removed with the TURBO-DNase kit and globin mRNA was depleted with GLOBINclear. The receptor chain draws on TRBV5-5 and TRBJ2-1; the D gene is possibly TRBD1 or TRBD2, each agreeing over 5 bases. This clonotype was obtained from an adult in good health. Sequences were obtained from blood. The CDR3 region: CASSFAPGPRSNEQFF. The DNA is as follows: TGTGCCAGCAGCTTTGCACCGGGACCCCGATCCAATGAGCAGTTCTTC.